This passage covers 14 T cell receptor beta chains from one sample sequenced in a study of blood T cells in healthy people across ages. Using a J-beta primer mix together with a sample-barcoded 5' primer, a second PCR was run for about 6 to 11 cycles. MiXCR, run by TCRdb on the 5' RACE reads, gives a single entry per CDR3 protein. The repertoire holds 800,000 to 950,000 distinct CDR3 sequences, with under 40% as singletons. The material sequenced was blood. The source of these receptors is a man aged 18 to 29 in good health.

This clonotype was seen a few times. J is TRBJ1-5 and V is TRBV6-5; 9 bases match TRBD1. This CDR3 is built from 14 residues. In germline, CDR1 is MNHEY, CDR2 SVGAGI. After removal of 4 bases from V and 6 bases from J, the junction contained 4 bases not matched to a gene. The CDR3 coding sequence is TGTGCCAGCAGTTTTCGACAGGGGGGTCAGCCCCAGCATTTT. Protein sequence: CASSFRQGGQPQHF.

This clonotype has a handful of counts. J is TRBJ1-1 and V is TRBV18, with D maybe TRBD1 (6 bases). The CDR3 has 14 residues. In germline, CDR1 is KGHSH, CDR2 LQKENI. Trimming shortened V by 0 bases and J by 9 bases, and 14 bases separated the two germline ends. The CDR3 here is CASSPPPGRDKAFF. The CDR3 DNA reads TGTGCCAGCTCACCACCTCCCGGCAGGGACAAAGCTTTCTTT. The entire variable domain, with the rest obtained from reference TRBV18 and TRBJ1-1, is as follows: NAGVMQNPRHLVRRRGQEARLRCSPMKGHSHVYWYRQLPEEGLKFMVYLQKENIIDESGMPKERFSAEFPKEGPSILRIQQVVRGDSAAYFCASSPPPGRDKAFFGQGTRLTVV.

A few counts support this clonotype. The CDR3, as DNA: TGTGCCAGCACCGCTGCGGGGTACACTGAAGCTTTCTTT. It encodes CASTAAGYTEAFF. The chain employs TRBV2 and TRBJ1-1; D not resolved. Per the germline V gene, CDR1 is SNHLY and CDR2 is FYNNEI. The CDR3 has 13 amino acids. Trimming cost V 7 bases and J 3 bases, with 12 bases left between them.

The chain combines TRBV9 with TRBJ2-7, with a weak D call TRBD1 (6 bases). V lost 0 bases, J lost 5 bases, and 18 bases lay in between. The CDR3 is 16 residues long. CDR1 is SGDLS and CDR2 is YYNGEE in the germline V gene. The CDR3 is CASSVVAGEKADEQYF. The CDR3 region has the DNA TGTGCCAGCAGCGTAGTGGCAGGGGAAAAGGCGGACGAGCAGTACTTC.

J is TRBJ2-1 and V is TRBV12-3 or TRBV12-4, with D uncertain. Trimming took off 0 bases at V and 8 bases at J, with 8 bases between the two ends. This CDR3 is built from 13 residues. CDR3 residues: CASSLAGWDEQFF. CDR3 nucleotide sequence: TGTGCCAGCAGTTTAGCGGGGTGGGATGAGCAGTTCTTC.

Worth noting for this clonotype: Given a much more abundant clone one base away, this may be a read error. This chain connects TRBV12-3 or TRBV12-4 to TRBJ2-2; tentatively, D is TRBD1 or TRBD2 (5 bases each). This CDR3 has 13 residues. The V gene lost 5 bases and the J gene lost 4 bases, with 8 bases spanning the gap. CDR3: CASSGTGTGELFF. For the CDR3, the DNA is TGTGCCAGCAGTGGGACGGGCACCGGGGAGCTGTTTTTT.

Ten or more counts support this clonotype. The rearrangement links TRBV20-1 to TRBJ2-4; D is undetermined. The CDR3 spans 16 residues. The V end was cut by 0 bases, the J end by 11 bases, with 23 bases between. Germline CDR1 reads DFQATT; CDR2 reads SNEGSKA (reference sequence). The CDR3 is CSARDFRAALNLVQYF. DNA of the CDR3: TGCAGTGCTAGAGATTTCCGGGCAGCCCTTAATTTGGTTCAGTACTTC.

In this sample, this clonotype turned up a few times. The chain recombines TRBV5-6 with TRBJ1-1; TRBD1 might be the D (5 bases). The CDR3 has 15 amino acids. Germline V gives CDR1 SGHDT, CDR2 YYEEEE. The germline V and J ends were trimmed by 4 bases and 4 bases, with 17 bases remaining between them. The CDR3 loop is CASSPEAGWSTEAFF. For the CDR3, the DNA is TGTGCCAGCAGCCCCGAAGCAGGGTGGAGCACTGAAGCTTTCTTT. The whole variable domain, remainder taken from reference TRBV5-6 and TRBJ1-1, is DAGVTQSPTHLIKTRGQQVTLRCSPKSGHDTVSWYQQALGQGPQFIFQYYEEEERQRGNFPDRFSGHQFPNYSSELNVNALLLGDSALYLCASSPEAGWSTEAFFGQGTRLTVV.

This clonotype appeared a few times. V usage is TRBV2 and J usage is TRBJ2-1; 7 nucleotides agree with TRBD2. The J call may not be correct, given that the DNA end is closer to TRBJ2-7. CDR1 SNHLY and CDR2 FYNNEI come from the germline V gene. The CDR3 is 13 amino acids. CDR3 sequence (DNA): TGTGCCAGCACCCGGGGGGACTACAATGAGCAGTACTTC. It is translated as CASTRGDYNEQYF.

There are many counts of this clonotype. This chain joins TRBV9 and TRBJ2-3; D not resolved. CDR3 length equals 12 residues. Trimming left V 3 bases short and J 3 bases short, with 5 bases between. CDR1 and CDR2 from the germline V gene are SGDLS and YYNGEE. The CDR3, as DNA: TGTGCCAGCAGCGAACTAACAGATACGCAGTATTTT. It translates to CASSELTDTQYF.

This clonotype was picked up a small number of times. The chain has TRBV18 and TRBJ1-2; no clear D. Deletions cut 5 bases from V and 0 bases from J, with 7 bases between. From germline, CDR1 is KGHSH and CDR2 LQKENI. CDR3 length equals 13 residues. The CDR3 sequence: CASSDNANYGYTF. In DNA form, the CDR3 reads TGTGCCAGCTCAGACAACGCTAACTATGGCTACACCTTC. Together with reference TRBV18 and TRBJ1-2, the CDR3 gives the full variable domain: NAGVMQNPRHLVRRRGQEARLRCSPMKGHSHVYWYRQLPEEGLKFMVYLQKENIIDESGMPKERFSAEFPKEGPSILRIQQVVRGDSAAYFCASSDNANYGYTFGSGTRLTVV.

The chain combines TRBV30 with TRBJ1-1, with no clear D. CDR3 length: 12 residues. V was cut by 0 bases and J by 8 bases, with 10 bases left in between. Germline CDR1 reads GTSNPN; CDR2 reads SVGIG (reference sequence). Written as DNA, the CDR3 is TGTGCCTGGAGTGTACAACGGGGAGAAGCTTTCTTT. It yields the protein CAWSVQRGEAFF.

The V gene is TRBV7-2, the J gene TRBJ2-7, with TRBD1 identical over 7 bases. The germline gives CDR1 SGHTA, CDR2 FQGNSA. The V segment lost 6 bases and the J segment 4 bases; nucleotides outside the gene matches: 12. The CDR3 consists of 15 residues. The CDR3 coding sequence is TGTGCCAGCAGTTTGTCCTGGGACAGCACTTACGAGCAGTACTTC. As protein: CASSLSWDSTYEQYF.

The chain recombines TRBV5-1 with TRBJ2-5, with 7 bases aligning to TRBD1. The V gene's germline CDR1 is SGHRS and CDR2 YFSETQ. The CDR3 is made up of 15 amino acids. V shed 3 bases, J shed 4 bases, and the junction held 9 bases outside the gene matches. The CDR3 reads CASSWKGGQLETQYF. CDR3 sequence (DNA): TGCGCCAGCAGCTGGAAAGGGGGACAGTTAGAGACCCAGTACTTC.